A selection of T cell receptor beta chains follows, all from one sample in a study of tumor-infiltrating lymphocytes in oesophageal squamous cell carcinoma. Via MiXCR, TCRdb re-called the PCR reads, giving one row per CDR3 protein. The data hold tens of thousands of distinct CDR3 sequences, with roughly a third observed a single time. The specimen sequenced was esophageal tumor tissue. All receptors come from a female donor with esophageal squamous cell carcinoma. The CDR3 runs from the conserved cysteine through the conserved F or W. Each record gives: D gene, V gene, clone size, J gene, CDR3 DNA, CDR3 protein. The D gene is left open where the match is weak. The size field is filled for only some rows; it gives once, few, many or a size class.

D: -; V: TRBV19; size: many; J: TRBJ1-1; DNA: TGTGCCAGTAGTATCGAGTGGACATCCCCTGAAGCTTTCTTT; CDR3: CASSIEWTSPEAFF
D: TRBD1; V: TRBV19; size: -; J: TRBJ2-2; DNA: TGTGCCAGTAGACTTTCTGAGACAGGGGGCACCGGGGAGCTGTTTTTT; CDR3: CASRLSETGGTGELFF
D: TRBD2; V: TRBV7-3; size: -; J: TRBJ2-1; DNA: TGTGCCAGCAGCCGAGGACTAGCGGGAGCCCTAGGCGAGCAGTTCTTC; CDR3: CASSRGLAGALGEQFF
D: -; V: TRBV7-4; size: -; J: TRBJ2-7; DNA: TGTGCCAGCAGCTTAGGTTACGGAGCCTACGAGCAGTACTTC; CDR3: CASSLGYGAYEQYF
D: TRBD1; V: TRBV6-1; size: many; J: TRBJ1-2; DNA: TGTGCCAGCAGTAGACAGGGTATGGGACTAGATGGCTACACCTTC; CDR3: CASSRQGMGLDGYTF
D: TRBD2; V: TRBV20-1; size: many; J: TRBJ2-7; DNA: TGCAGTGCCCAGGGACTAGCGGGAGGGATAATCTCCTACGAGCAGTACTTC; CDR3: CSAQGLAGGIISYEQYF
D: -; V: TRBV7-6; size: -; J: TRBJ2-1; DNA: TGTGCCAGCAGCGGGACCATCAACAATGAGCAGTTCTTC; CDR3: CASSGTINNEQFF
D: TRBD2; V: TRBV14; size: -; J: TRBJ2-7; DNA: TGTGCCAGCAGCTTGATAGCGGGAGGCTTCTACAATGAGCAGTACTTC; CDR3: CASSLIAGGFYNEQYF
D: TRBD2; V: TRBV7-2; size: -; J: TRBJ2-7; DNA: TGTGCCAGCAGCTCTCGGACTAGCGTGTCCTACGAGCAGTACTTC; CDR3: CASSSRTSVSYEQYF
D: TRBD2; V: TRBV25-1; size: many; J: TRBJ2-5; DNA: TGTGCCAGCAGTGATCCTAGAGATAGCGGGAGGGCCGGGGAGACCCAGTACTTC; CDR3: CASSDPRDSGRAGETQYF
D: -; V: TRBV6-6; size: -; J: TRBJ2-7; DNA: TGTACCAGCACCACGCGGTGGAACGAGCAGTACTTC; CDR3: CTSTTRWNEQYF
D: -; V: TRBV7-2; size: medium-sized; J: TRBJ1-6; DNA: TGTGCCAGCAGCTTGCGTAACTCACCCCTCCACTTT; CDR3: CASSLRNSPLHF
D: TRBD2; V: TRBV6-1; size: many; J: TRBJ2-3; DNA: TGTGCCAGCAGTGAAGCCCTAGCGGGAATGGATACGCAGTATTTT; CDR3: CASSEALAGMDTQYF
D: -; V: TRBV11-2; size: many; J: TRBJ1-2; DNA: TGTGCCAGCAGCTTAGATCGACAGCCAGCCTATGGCTACACCTTC; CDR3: CASSLDRQPAYGYTF
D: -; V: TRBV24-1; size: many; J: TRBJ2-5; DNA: TGTGCCACCAGTGAGGACACCCGGTACCAAGAGACCCAGTACTTC; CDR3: CATSEDTRYQETQYF
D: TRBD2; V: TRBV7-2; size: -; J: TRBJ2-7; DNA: TGTGCCAGCAGCTTATCGGTGGGAGGGACCTACGAGCAGTACTTC; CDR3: CASSLSVGGTYEQYF
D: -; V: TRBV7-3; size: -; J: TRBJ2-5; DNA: TGTGCCAGCAGCCCGGGGGACGTCAGGCCCTACGATGAGCAGTACTTC; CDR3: CASSPGDVRPYDEQYF
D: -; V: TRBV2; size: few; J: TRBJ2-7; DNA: TGTGCCAGCAGTGAATACAGGGAAAACCAGCAGTACTTC; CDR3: CASSEYRENQQYF
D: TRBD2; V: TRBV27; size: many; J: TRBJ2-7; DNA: TGTGCCAGCAGTTTTTCGACTAGCGGGAGGGACGAGCAGTACTTC; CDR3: CASSFSTSGRDEQYF
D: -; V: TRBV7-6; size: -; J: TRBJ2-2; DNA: TGTGCCAGCAGTATGGAACCCTTGGCCGGGGAGCTGTTTTTT; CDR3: CASSMEPLAGELFF
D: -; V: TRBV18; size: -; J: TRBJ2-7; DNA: TGTGCCAGCTCACCACCCTCCTACGAGCAGTACTTC; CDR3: CASSPPSYEQYF
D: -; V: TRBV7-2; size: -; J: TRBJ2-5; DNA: TGTGCCAGCAGCTTAAGACTCAGCCAAGAGACCCAGTACTTC; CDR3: CASSLRLSQETQYF
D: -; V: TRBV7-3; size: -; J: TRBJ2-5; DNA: TGTGCCAGCAGCTTAAGTGGTTTCGGGGAGACCCAGTACTTC; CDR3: CASSLSGFGETQYF